The T cell receptor beta chain described here comes from a study of beta chain features in type 1 diabetes. Germline V gene sequence: CDR1 SGHTA, CDR2 FQGTGA. Trimming cost V 1 base and J 6 bases, with 9 bases left between them. The CDR3 loop spans 13 amino acids. The isolated RNA, all of it, was reverse transcribed, so expressed TCRB transcripts were what got sequenced. Only in-frame clones appear in the TCRdb table, and some are missing; sequencing was by immunoSEQ multiplex PCR. The data hold around 340,000 clones, with around 20% observed a single time. The sequence came from a woman younger than 30 in good health. This chain joins TRBV7-3 and TRBJ1-2, with D maybe TRBD1 (5 bases). Sequences were obtained from naive CD4+ T cells from blood. CDR3 sequence: CASSLNLGDGYTF. DNA for the CDR3: TGTGCCAGCAGCTTAAACCTAGGGGATGGCTACACCTTC. The variable domain in full, with the rest retrieved from reference TRBV7-3 and TRBJ1-2, is GAGVSQTPSNKVTEKGKYVELRCDPISGHTALYWYRQSLGQGPEFLIYFQGTGAADDSGLPNDRFFAVRPEGSVSTLKIQRTERGDSAVYLCASSLNLGDGYTFGSGTRLTVV.